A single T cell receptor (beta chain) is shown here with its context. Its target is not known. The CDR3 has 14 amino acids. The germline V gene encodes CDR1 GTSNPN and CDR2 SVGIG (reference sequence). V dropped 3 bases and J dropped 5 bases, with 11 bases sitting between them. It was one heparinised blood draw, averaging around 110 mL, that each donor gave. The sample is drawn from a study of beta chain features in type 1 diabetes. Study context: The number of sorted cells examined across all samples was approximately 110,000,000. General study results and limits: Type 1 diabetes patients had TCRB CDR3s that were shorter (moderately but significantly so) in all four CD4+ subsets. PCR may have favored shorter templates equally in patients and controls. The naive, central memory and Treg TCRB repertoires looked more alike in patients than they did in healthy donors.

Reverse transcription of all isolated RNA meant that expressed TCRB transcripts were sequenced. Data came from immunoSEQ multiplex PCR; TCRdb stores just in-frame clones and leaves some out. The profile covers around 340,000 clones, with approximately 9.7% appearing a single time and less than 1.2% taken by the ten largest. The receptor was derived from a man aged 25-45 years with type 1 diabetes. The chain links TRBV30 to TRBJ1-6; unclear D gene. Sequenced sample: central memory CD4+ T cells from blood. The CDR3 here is CAWSLDWDNSPLHF. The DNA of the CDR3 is TGTGCCTGGAGCCTGGACTGGGATAATTCACCCCTCCACTTT.